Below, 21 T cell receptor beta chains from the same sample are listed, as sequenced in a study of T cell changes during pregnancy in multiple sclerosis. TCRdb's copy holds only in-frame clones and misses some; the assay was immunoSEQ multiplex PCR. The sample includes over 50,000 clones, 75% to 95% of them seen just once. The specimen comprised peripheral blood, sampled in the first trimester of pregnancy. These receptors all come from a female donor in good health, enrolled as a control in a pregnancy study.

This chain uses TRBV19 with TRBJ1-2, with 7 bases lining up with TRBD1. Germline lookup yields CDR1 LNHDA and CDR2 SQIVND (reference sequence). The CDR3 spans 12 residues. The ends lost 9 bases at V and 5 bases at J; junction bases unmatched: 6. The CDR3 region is CASITQGYGYTF. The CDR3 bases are TGTGCCAGCATAACACAGGGGTATGGCTACACCTTC.

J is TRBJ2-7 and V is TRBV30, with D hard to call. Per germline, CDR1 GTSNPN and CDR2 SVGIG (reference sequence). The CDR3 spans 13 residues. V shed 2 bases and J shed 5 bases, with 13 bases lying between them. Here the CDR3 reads CAWSKFWQDEQYF. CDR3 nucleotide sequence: TGTGCCTGGAGTAAATTTTGGCAGGACGAGCAGTACTTC.

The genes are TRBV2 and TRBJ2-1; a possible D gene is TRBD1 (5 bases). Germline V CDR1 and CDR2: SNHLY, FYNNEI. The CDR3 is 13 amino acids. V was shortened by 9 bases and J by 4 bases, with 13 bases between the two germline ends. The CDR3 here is CASQGHTYNEQFF. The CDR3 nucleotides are TGTGCCAGTCAGGGTCATACATACAATGAGCAGTTCTTC.

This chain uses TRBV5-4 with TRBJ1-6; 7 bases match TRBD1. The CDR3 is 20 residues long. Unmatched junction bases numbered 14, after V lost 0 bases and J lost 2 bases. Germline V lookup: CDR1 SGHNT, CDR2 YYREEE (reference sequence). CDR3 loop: CASSLGGPGTAGAYNSPLHF. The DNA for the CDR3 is TGTGCCAGCAGCTTGGGGGGGCCCGGGACAGCTGGCGCCTATAATTCACCCCTCCACTTT.

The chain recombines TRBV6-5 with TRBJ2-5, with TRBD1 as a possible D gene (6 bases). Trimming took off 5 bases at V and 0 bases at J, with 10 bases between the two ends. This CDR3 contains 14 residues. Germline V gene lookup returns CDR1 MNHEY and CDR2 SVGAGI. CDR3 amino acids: CASSPGQYQETQYF. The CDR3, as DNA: TGTGCCAGCAGTCCAGGACAGTACCAAGAGACCCAGTACTTC.

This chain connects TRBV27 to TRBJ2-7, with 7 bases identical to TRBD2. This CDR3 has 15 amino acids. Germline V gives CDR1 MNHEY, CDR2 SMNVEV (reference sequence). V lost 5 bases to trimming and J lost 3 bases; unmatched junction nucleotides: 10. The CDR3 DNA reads TGTGCCAGCAGTCCCCGGGGGGAGAGAGGCTACGAGCAGTACTTC. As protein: CASSPRGERGYEQYF.

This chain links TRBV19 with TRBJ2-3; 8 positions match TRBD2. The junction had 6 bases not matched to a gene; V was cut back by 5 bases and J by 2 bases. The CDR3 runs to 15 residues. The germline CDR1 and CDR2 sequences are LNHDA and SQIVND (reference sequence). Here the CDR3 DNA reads TGTGCCAGTAGTCTAACTAGCGGCCACACAGATACGCAGTATTTT. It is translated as CASSLTSGHTDTQYF.

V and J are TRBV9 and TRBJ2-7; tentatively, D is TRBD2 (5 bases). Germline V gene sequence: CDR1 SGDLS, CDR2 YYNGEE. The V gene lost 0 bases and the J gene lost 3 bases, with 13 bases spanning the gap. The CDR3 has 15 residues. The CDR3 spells CASSVGSGNGYEQYF. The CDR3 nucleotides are TGTGCCAGCAGCGTAGGTTCCGGGAACGGCTACGAGCAGTACTTC.

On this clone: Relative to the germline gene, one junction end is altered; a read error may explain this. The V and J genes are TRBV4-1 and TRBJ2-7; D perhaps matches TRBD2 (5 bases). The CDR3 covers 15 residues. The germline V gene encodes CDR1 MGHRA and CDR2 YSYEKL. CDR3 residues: CASSQDRASYYERYF. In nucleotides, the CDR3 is TGCGCCAGCAGCCAAGATCGCGCTAGCTATTACGAGCGGTACTTC.

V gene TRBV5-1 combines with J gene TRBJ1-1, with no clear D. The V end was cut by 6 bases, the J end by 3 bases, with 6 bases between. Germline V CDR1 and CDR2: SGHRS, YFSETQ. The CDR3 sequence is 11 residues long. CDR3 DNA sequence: TGCGCCAGCACCACGGACACTGAAGCTTTCTTT. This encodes CASTTDTEAFF. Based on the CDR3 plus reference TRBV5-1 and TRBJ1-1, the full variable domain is KAGVTQTPRYLIKTRGQQVTLSCSPISGHRSVSWYQQTPGQGLQFLFEYFSETQRNKGNFPGRFSGRQFSNSRSEMNVSTLELGDSALYLCASTTDTEAFFGQGTRLTVV.

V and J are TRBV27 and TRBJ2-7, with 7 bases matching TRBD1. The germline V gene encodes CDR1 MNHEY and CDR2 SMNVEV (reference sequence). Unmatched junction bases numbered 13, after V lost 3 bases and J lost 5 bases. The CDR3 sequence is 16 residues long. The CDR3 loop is CASSFLTGVESHEQYF. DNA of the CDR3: TGTGCCAGCAGTTTCCTTACAGGGGTGGAGAGCCACGAGCAGTACTTC.

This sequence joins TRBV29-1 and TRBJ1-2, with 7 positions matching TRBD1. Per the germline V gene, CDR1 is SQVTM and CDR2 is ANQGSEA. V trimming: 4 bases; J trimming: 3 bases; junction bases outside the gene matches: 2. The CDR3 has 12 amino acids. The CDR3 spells CSVGQGDYGYTF. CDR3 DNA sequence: TGCAGCGTTGGACAGGGAGACTATGGCTACACCTTC.

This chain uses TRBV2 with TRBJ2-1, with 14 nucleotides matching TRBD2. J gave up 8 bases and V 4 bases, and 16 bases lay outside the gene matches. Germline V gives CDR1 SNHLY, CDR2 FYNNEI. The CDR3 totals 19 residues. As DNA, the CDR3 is TGTGCCAGCAGTGTGGTCGGACTAGCGGGAGGTTTTGTTAAGGATGAGCAGTTCTTC. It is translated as CASSVVGLAGGFVKDEQFF.

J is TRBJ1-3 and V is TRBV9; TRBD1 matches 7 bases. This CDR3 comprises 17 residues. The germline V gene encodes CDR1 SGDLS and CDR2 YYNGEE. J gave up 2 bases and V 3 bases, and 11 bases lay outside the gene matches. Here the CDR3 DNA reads TGTGCCAGCAGCGCGTTACCAAACAGGGGAACTGGAAACACCATATATTTT. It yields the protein CASSALPNRGTGNTIYF.

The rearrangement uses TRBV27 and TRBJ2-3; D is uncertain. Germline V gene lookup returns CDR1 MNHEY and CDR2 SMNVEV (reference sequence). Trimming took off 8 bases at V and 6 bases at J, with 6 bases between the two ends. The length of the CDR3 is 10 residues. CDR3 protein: CASPEDTQYF. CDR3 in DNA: TGTGCCAGCCCCGAGGATACGCAGTATTTT.

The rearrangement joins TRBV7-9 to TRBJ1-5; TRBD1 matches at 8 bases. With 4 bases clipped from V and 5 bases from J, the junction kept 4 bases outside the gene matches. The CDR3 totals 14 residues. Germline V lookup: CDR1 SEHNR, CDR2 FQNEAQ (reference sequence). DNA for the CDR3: TGTGCCAGCAGCTCCGGGACAGGTCATCAGCCCCAGCATTTT. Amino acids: CASSSGTGHQPQHF.

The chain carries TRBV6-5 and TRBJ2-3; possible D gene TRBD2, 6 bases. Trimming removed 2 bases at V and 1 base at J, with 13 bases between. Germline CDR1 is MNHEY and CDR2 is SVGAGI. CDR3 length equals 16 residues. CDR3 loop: CASSYSRPSGTDTQYF. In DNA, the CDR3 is TGTGCCAGCAGTTACAGTCGACCTAGCGGCACAGATACGCAGTATTTT.

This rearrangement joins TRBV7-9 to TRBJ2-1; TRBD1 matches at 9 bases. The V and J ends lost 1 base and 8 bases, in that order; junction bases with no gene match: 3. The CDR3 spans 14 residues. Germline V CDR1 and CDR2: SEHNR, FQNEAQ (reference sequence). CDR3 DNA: TGTGCCAGCAGCTTAGTACGGGACAGGGATGAGCAGTTCTTC. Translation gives CASSLVRDRDEQFF.

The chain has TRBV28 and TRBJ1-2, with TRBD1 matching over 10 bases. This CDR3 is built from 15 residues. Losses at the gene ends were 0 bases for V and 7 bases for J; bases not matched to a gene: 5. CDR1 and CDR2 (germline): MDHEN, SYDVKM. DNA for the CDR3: TGTGCCAGCAGTTTATGGGGGACAGGGGTTCCTGGCTACACCTTC. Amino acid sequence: CASSLWGTGVPGYTF.

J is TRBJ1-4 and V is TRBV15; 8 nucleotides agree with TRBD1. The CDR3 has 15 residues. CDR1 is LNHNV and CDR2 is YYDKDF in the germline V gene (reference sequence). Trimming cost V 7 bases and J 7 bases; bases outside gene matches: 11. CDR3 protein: CATNPSDRGAEKLFF. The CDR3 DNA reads TGTGCCACCAACCCGTCTGACAGGGGAGCTGAAAAACTGTTTTTT.

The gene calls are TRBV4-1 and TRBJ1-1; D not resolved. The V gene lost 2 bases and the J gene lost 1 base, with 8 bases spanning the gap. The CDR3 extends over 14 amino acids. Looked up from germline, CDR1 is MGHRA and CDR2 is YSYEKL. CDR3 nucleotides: TGCGCCAGCAGCCAAATTTCAGGGAACACTGAAGCTTTCTTT. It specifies CASSQISGNTEAFF.